What follows are 6 T cell receptor beta chains derived from one specimen sequenced in a study of T cell changes during pregnancy in multiple sclerosis. This table comes from immunoSEQ multiplex PCR, and its TCRdb copy is limited to in-frame clones, with some not included. The sample comprises about 64,000 clones, less than 95% of which are singletons, and almost 6.5% rests with the top ten. Sample: peripheral blood, taken in the third trimester of pregnancy. The receptors stem from a female donor in good health, enrolled as a control in a pregnancy study.

The genes are TRBV5-1 and TRBJ2-1, with a weak D call TRBD1 (6 bases). This CDR3 contains 15 residues. Trimming shortened V by 1 base and J by 1 base, and 9 bases separated the two germline ends. Germline CDR1 reads SGHRS; CDR2 reads YFSETQ. The CDR3 region is CASSLQGWSYNEQFF. The CDR3 nucleotides read TGCGCCAGCAGCTTGCAGGGGTGGTCCTACAATGAGCAGTTCTTC.

The chain joins TRBV29-1 to TRBJ2-5; 9 positions match TRBD2. Germline V gene lookup returns CDR1 SQVTM and CDR2 ANQGSEA. V trimming: 4 bases; J trimming: 5 bases; junction bases outside the gene matches: 5. The CDR3 contains 13 residues. Here the CDR3 reads CSVGGRADETQYF. The CDR3 DNA sequence: TGCAGCGTTGGCGGGAGGGCCGATGAGACCCAGTACTTC.

The rearrangement joins TRBV7-9 to TRBJ1-3; D gene uncertain. The CDR3 length is 16 residues. Looked up from germline, CDR1 is SEHNR and CDR2 is FQNEAQ (reference sequence). Between the trimmed V and J ends, which lost 3 bases and 2 bases, there was a span of 14 bases. CDR3 bases: TGTGCCAGCAGCTTGTCCGATATTTCTACTGGAAACACCATATATTTT. Amino acids: CASSLSDISTGNTIYF.

This rearrangement joins TRBV15 to TRBJ2-1; 9 positions match TRBD2. The CDR3 is 15 amino acids. Germline values: CDR1 LNHNV, CDR2 YYDKDF (reference sequence). Trimming cost V 0 bases and J 9 bases; bases outside gene matches: 6. The CDR3 here is CATSRDLREGSEQFF. Here the CDR3 DNA reads TGTGCCACCAGCAGAGATCTGCGGGAGGGCTCTGAGCAGTTCTTC.

To note about this clone: Its ends do not fully match the called genes, so a read error is possible. The chain recombines TRBV7-7 with TRBJ2-5; 10 positions match TRBD2. CDR1 is SSHAT, CDR2 FNYEAQ, per germline (reference sequence). The CDR3 covers 15 residues. This CDR3 is CASSTGLAGGETQYF. In DNA form, the CDR3 reads TGTGCTAGCAGCACCGGATTAGCGGGGGGCGAGACCCAGTACTTC.

V is TRBV18 and J is TRBJ1-2; unclear D gene. The CDR3 sequence is 13 residues long. V was pared by 2 bases and J by 8 bases, with 12 bases between. Germline lookup yields CDR1 KGHSH and CDR2 LQKENI. The CDR3 nucleotides are TGTGCCAGCTCACCAGATTCCGGTCGAGGCTACACCTTC. This codes for CASSPDSGRGYTF.